Sequencing of this T cell receptor beta chain was carried out in a study of human T cells and chemical hapten exposure. Time point of the sample: patch test 1, 2 weeks after DPC sensitization. As to treatment: therapeutic diphenylcyclopropenone sensitization with weekly scalp DPC. The study drew its donors from alopecia patients who were 18 to 70 years old and suitable for DPC. TCRdb fed the RACE reads into MiXCR, producing one record per CDR3 protein. The repertoire holds 95,000 or so distinct CDR3 sequences, with roughly a tenth as singletons. Germline assignment: CDR1 MNHNS and CDR2 SASEGT. The CDR3 consists of 13 residues. Deletions cut 4 bases from V and 6 bases from J, with 12 bases between.

The TCR comes from a man aged 35 to 55 with alopecia areata. Some clones in this sample may be carry-over from other donors' samples. The gene calls are TRBV6-1 and TRBJ1-2; D unresolved. Sequenced material: whole blood, taken in connection with sensitization to the hapten diphenylcyclopropenone (DPC). This CDR3 reads CASSVGLLDGYTF. The CDR3 region has the DNA TGTGCCAGCAGTGTCGGACTTTTAGATGGCTACACCTTC.